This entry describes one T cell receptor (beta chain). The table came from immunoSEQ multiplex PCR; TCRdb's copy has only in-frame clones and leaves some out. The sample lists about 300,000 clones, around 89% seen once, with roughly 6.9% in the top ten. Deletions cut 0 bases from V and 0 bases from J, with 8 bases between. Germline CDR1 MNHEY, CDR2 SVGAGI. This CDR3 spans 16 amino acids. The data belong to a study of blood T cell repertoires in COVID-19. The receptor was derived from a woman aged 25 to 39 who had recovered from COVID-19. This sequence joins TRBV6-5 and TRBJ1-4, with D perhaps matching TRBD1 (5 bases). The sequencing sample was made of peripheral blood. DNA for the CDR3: TGTGCCAGCAGTTACTCGAAGACAGCAACTAATGAAAAACTGTTTTTT. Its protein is CASSYSKTATNEKLFF.